This TCR beta chain was captured by sequencing in a study of cytomegalovirus exposure and HLA in healthy donors. Turning to this clone: Its matching antigen is unknown.

The CDR3 has 14 residues. Between the trimmed V and J ends, which lost 4 bases and 3 bases, there was a span of 10 bases. Germline V gene data show CDR1 as SGHAT and CDR2 as FQNNGV. Study observations and caveats: In vitro experiments confirmed that three CMV-associated chains were specific for CMV antigens. Usually a TCR sequence was rare, but some public TCRs were found in many donors. It was reportedly the case that the classifier diagnosed cytomegalovirus status with high specificity and sensitivity.

Profiling relied on immunoSEQ multiplex PCR, and the TCRdb table lists in-frame clones only, not all of them. This repertoire shows approximately 99,000 clones, roughly 84% found once; its top ten account for around 2.7%. The V gene is TRBV11-2, the J gene TRBJ1-5, with D tentatively TRBD1 (6 bases). This clonotype originated in a woman younger than 30 in good health and CMV-seronegative. Input material: PBMCs. CDR3 in amino acids: CASSSGQYNQPQHF. CDR3 DNA: TGTGCCAGCAGCTCCGGACAGTACAATCAGCCCCAGCATTTT.